Listed below are T cell receptor beta chains from one sample, sequenced in a study of CD8+ T cells in alopecia areata. Only in-frame clones appear in the TCRdb table, and some are missing; sequencing was by immunoSEQ multiplex PCR. In the table there are more than 100,000 clones, around 60% of which are singletons. The sequenced sample was CD4+ T cells sorted from blood. The receptors were gathered from a human donor in good health. CDR3s leave out the opening cysteine and the closing phenylalanine or tryptophan. The D gene is left open where the match is weak.

j_gene: TRBJ1-1
d_gene: NA
v_gene: TRBV7-2
CDR3aa: ASSRYQGSGTEAF

j_gene: TRBJ2-7
d_gene: NA
v_gene: TRBV4-3
CDR3aa: ASSPQVRGSYEQY

j_gene: TRBJ2-5
d_gene: NA
v_gene: TRBV6-6
CDR3aa: ASSYSTGQETQY

j_gene: TRBJ2-7
d_gene: NA
v_gene: TRBV15
CDR3aa: ATSREAGPDEQY

j_gene: TRBJ2-7
d_gene: NA
v_gene: TRBV10-3
CDR3aa: AISDQVRQMYEQY

j_gene: TRBJ2-1
d_gene: NA
v_gene: TRBV2
CDR3aa: ASGGYYNEQF

j_gene: TRBJ2-5
d_gene: TRBD2
v_gene: TRBV7-2
CDR3aa: ASSVLAGGPRTQY

j_gene: TRBJ2-7
d_gene: NA
v_gene: TRBV7-9
CDR3aa: ASSNGIVRYYEQY

j_gene: TRBJ1-1
d_gene: NA
v_gene: TRBV5-1
CDR3aa: ASSGQTLNTEAF

j_gene: TRBJ1-3
d_gene: NA
v_gene: TRBV7-2
CDR3aa: ASSPRRQGGNTIY

j_gene: TRBJ1-6
d_gene: NA
v_gene: TRBV28
CDR3aa: ASRWGSSYNSPLH

j_gene: TRBJ1-2
d_gene: NA
v_gene: TRBV29-1
CDR3aa: SGSENTHYGYT

j_gene: TRBJ1-3
d_gene: NA
v_gene: TRBV7-9
CDR3aa: ASSLDAGFGNTIY

j_gene: TRBJ1-2
d_gene: NA
v_gene: TRBV23-1
CDR3aa: ASSQSEQNYGYT

j_gene: TRBJ1-1
d_gene: NA
v_gene: TRBV29-1
CDR3aa: SVELLRADTEAF

j_gene: TRBJ1-1
d_gene: NA
v_gene: TRBV5-1
CDR3aa: ASRRKGAENTEAF

j_gene: TRBJ1-1
d_gene: TRBD1
v_gene: TRBV2
CDR3aa: ASRQGAVTEAF

j_gene: TRBJ2-7
d_gene: NA
v_gene: TRBV30
CDR3aa: AWSVWAQAYEQY

j_gene: TRBJ2-3
d_gene: NA
v_gene: TRBV27
CDR3aa: ASSLISAGQTDTQY

j_gene: TRBJ2-3
d_gene: NA
v_gene: TRBV30
CDR3aa: AWGSGDTQY

j_gene: TRBJ2-3
d_gene: NA
v_gene: TRBV6-5
CDR3aa: ASGGAYTDTQY

j_gene: TRBJ2-7
d_gene: NA
v_gene: TRBV23-1
CDR3aa: ASSHSPYEQY